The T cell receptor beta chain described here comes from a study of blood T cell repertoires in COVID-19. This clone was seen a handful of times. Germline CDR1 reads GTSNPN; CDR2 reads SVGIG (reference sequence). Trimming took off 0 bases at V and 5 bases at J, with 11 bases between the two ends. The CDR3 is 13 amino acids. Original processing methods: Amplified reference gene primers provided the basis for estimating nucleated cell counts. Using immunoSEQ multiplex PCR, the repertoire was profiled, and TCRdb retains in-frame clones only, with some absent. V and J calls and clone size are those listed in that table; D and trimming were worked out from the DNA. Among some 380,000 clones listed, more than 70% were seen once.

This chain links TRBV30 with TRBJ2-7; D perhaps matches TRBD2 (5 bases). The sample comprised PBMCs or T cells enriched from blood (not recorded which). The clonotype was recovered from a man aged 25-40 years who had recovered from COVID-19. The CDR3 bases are TGTGCCTGGAGTGTGCCGGGGTACCACGAGCAGTACTTC. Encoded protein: CAWSVPGYHEQYF. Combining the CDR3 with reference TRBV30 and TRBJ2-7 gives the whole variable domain SQTIHQWPATLVQPVGSPLSLECTVEGTSNPNLYWYRQAAGRGLQLLFYSVGIGQISSEVPQNLSASRPQDRQFILSSKKLLLSDSGFYLCAWSVPGYHEQYFGPGTRLTVT.